These T cell receptor beta chains were read from a single sample in a study of graft-versus-host responses after intestinal transplantation. No antigen has been identified for these receptors. Clones were read by immunoSEQ multiplex PCR, and TCRdb kept only the in-frame ones, dropping some. Of 75,000 to 95,000 clones in the sample, approximately 94% were seen once. Sequencing was performed on unstimulated CD8+ T cells sorted from spleen or lymph node cells, taken before intestinal transplant. These receptors came from a human donor who received an intestinal transplant. CDR3s include the opening cysteine and the closing phenylalanine or tryptophan. D genes are given only for firm matches. Not all rows give a size; the values are once, few, many and, for expanded clones, a class.

v_gene: TRBV4-3; d_gene: -; abundance: -; j_gene: TRBJ2-1; CDR3aa: CASSSPLNEQFF; CDR3nt: TGCGCCAGCAGCTCCCCACTAAATGAGCAGTTCTTC
v_gene: TRBV7-9; d_gene: -; abundance: -; j_gene: TRBJ1-1; CDR3aa: CASSLGLAAEAFF; CDR3nt: TGTGCCAGCAGCTTAGGTCTGGCGGCTGAAGCTTTCTTT
v_gene: TRBV27; d_gene: -; abundance: -; j_gene: TRBJ2-7; CDR3aa: CASSSRAGHTLYEQYF; CDR3nt: TGTGCCAGCAGTTCCCGAGCGGGACATACTCTTTACGAGCAGTACTTC
v_gene: TRBV5-6; d_gene: -; abundance: -; j_gene: TRBJ2-7; CDR3aa: CASSAGGGLSYEQYF; CDR3nt: TGTGCCAGCAGCGCTGGGGGGGGCCTCTCCTACGAGCAGTACTTC
v_gene: TRBV11-2; d_gene: TRBD1; abundance: -; j_gene: TRBJ1-2; CDR3aa: CASSSNRGNYGYTF; CDR3nt: TGTGCCAGCAGCTCTAACAGGGGTAACTATGGCTACACCTTC
v_gene: TRBV19; d_gene: -; abundance: -; j_gene: TRBJ1-4; CDR3aa: CASSILEEANEKLFF; CDR3nt: TGTGCCAGTAGTATATTGGAGGAGGCAAATGAAAAACTGTTTTTT
v_gene: TRBV27; d_gene: -; abundance: -; j_gene: TRBJ2-1; CDR3aa: CASSQGYGYNEQFF; CDR3nt: TGTGCCAGCAGTCAGGGGTATGGGTACAATGAGCAGTTCTTC
v_gene: TRBV30; d_gene: -; abundance: once; j_gene: TRBJ1-5; CDR3aa: CAWSVGGNNQPQHF; CDR3nt: TGTGCCTGGAGTGTAGGGGGAAACAATCAGCCCCAGCATTTT
v_gene: TRBV10-3; d_gene: -; abundance: -; j_gene: TRBJ2-7; CDR3aa: CAIMEGQERLTNSYEQYF; CDR3nt: TGTGCCATCATGGAGGGGCAGGAGCGTTTGACAAATTCCTACGAGCAGTACTTC
v_gene: TRBV15; d_gene: TRBD1; abundance: -; j_gene: TRBJ2-3; CDR3aa: CAIRGGEVTDTQYF; CDR3nt: TGTGCCATCAGAGGGGGCGAGGTTACAGATACGCAGTATTTT
v_gene: TRBV2; d_gene: -; abundance: -; j_gene: TRBJ1-2; CDR3aa: CASSGFGSGGYGYTF; CDR3nt: TGTGCCAGCAGTGGGTTCGGGAGCGGAGGCTATGGCTACACCTTC
v_gene: TRBV7-9; d_gene: -; abundance: -; j_gene: TRBJ2-7; CDR3aa: CASSLVGQSYEQYF; CDR3nt: TGTGCCAGCAGCTTAGTTGGACAGTCCTACGAGCAGTACTTC
v_gene: TRBV11-2; d_gene: TRBD1; abundance: -; j_gene: TRBJ2-7; CDR3aa: CASSLPGTGGDRTYEQYF; CDR3nt: TGTGCCAGCAGCTTACCCGGGACAGGGGGCGATAGGACCTACGAGCAGTACTTC
v_gene: TRBV27; d_gene: TRBD1; abundance: once; j_gene: TRBJ2-5; CDR3aa: CASSLFGQGGETQYF; CDR3nt: TGTGCCAGCAGTTTATTCGGACAGGGTGGGGAGACCCAGTACTTC
v_gene: TRBV7-9; d_gene: -; abundance: -; j_gene: TRBJ1-1; CDR3aa: CASSSLLNTEAFF; CDR3nt: TGTGCCAGCAGCTCCTTGCTAAACACTGAAGCTTTCTTT
v_gene: TRBV7-2; d_gene: TRBD1; abundance: -; j_gene: TRBJ1-5; CDR3aa: CASSQTGGQFQPQHF; CDR3nt: TGTGCCAGCAGTCAAACAGGGGGGCAATTTCAGCCCCAGCATTTT
v_gene: TRBV27; d_gene: -; abundance: -; j_gene: TRBJ1-1; CDR3aa: CASKREMVTEAFF; CDR3nt: TGTGCCAGCAAAAGGGAGATGGTAACTGAAGCTTTCTTT
v_gene: TRBV28; d_gene: -; abundance: -; j_gene: TRBJ1-6; CDR3aa: CASSQRESPLHF; CDR3nt: TGTGCCAGCAGTCAACGGGAATCACCCCTCCACTTT
v_gene: TRBV6-5; d_gene: -; abundance: -; j_gene: TRBJ1-4; CDR3aa: CASSFRDTSSRKLFF; CDR3nt: TGTGCCAGCAGTTTCCGGGACACCTCCAGTCGGAAACTGTTTTTT
v_gene: TRBV4-1; d_gene: TRBD1; abundance: -; j_gene: TRBJ2-7; CDR3aa: CASSHTGGAYEQYF; CDR3nt: TGCGCCAGCAGCCACACAGGGGGCGCGTACGAGCAGTACTTC
v_gene: TRBV10-2; d_gene: TRBD2; abundance: -; j_gene: TRBJ2-7; CDR3aa: CASRLAGGVYEQYF; CDR3nt: TGCGCCAGCAGACTAGCGGGGGGAGTCTACGAGCAGTACTTC
v_gene: TRBV7-6; d_gene: -; abundance: -; j_gene: TRBJ2-7; CDR3aa: CASSLTGGEQYF; CDR3nt: TGTGCCAGCAGCTTAACCGGGGGTGAGCAGTACTTC
v_gene: TRBV10-3; d_gene: TRBD1; abundance: -; j_gene: TRBJ1-5; CDR3aa: CATQTGGGNQPQHF; CDR3nt: TGTGCCACCCAGACAGGGGGTGGCAATCAGCCCCAGCATTTT
v_gene: TRBV9; d_gene: -; abundance: once; j_gene: TRBJ2-2; CDR3aa: CASSVGGTGELFF; CDR3nt: TGTGCCAGCAGCGTAGGCGGCACCGGGGAGCTGTTTTTT
v_gene: TRBV4-3; d_gene: -; abundance: -; j_gene: TRBJ2-7; CDR3aa: CASSHTRTGTITYEQYF; CDR3nt: TGCGCCAGCAGCCACACTCGAACAGGGACCATCACCTACGAGCAGTACTTC
v_gene: TRBV19; d_gene: TRBD1; abundance: -; j_gene: TRBJ2-7; CDR3aa: CASRGLWGTAGLEQYF; CDR3nt: TGTGCCAGTAGAGGGCTGTGGGGGACAGCCGGTCTAGAGCAGTACTTC
v_gene: TRBV11-1; d_gene: -; abundance: -; j_gene: TRBJ2-5; CDR3aa: CASRGGGSQETQYF; CDR3nt: TGTGCCAGCAGGGGGGGAGGCTCCCAAGAGACCCAGTACTTC
v_gene: TRBV7-6; d_gene: TRBD1; abundance: -; j_gene: TRBJ2-2; CDR3aa: CASIPPGQGITGELFF; CDR3nt: TGTGCCAGCATCCCCCCGGGACAGGGTATCACCGGGGAGCTGTTTTTT
v_gene: TRBV30; d_gene: -; abundance: -; j_gene: TRBJ1-1; CDR3aa: CAWGEIGPTGDTEAFF; CDR3nt: TGTGCCTGGGGGGAGATAGGCCCGACAGGTGACACTGAAGCTTTCTTT
v_gene: TRBV15; d_gene: TRBD2; abundance: -; j_gene: TRBJ2-7; CDR3aa: CATGAGPSYEQYF; CDR3nt: TGTGCCACAGGAGCGGGGCCTTCCTACGAGCAGTACTTC
v_gene: TRBV7-2; d_gene: TRBD2; abundance: -; j_gene: TRBJ2-7; CDR3aa: CASSLSGTSNYEQYF; CDR3nt: TGTGCCAGCAGCTTGAGCGGGACTAGCAACTACGAGCAGTACTTC
v_gene: TRBV5-6; d_gene: -; abundance: -; j_gene: TRBJ1-1; CDR3aa: CASSQNLNTEAFF; CDR3nt: TGTGCCAGCAGCCAAAACTTGAACACTGAAGCTTTCTTT
v_gene: TRBV7-2; d_gene: TRBD2; abundance: -; j_gene: TRBJ2-3; CDR3aa: CASSLTGTSGYTDTQYF; CDR3nt: TGTGCCAGCAGCTTAACCGGGACTAGCGGTTACACAGATACGCAGTATTTT
v_gene: TRBV30; d_gene: -; abundance: -; j_gene: TRBJ1-3; CDR3aa: CAWSAGGNTIYF; CDR3nt: TGTGCCTGGTCGGCAGGGGGAAACACCATATATTTT
v_gene: TRBV5-6; d_gene: TRBD1; abundance: few; j_gene: TRBJ1-2; CDR3aa: CASSLEGQGSNYGYTF; CDR3nt: TGTGCCAGCAGCTTGGAGGGACAGGGGTCTAACTATGGCTACACCTTC
v_gene: TRBV2; d_gene: TRBD1; abundance: -; j_gene: TRBJ2-5; CDR3aa: CASSQGTAVQETQYF; CDR3nt: TGTGCCAGCAGTCAAGGGACAGCAGTACAAGAGACCCAGTACTTC
v_gene: TRBV19; d_gene: TRBD2; abundance: -; j_gene: TRBJ2-7; CDR3aa: CASRDAGGEQYF; CDR3nt: TGTGCCAGCAGAGACGCGGGGGGAGAGCAGTACTTC
v_gene: TRBV30; d_gene: TRBD1; abundance: -; j_gene: TRBJ1-1; CDR3aa: CAWSVRPDRSVNTEAFF; CDR3nt: TGTGCCTGGAGTGTACGACCGGACAGGTCGGTGAACACTGAAGCTTTCTTT
v_gene: TRBV7-6; d_gene: TRBD2; abundance: -; j_gene: TRBJ2-2; CDR3aa: CASSLRLAGGNELWNTGELFF; CDR3nt: TGTGCCAGCAGCTTACGACTAGCGGGGGGAAACGAACTATGGAACACCGGGGAGCTGTTTTTT
v_gene: TRBV28; d_gene: TRBD1; abundance: -; j_gene: TRBJ1-3; CDR3aa: CASSLSQDRGTGNTIYF; CDR3nt: TGTGCCAGCAGCTTATCCCAGGACAGGGGCACTGGAAACACCATATATTTT
v_gene: TRBV15; d_gene: TRBD1; abundance: -; j_gene: TRBJ1-1; CDR3aa: CATSGRTGGGTEAFF; CDR3nt: TGTGCCACCAGCGGACGGACAGGGGGCGGTACTGAAGCTTTCTTT
v_gene: TRBV20-1; d_gene: -; abundance: -; j_gene: TRBJ2-1; CDR3aa: CSARANEQFF; CDR3nt: TGCAGTGCTAGAGCGAATGAGCAGTTCTTC
v_gene: TRBV5-6; d_gene: -; abundance: -; j_gene: TRBJ2-7; CDR3aa: CASSLRHHSYEQYF; CDR3nt: TGTGCCAGCAGCTTGAGACACCATTCCTACGAGCAGTACTTC
v_gene: TRBV25-1; d_gene: TRBD1; abundance: -; j_gene: TRBJ1-1; CDR3aa: CASSDRTGFNTEAFF; CDR3nt: TGTGCCAGCAGTGACCGGACAGGCTTTAACACTGAAGCTTTCTTT
v_gene: TRBV4-3; d_gene: TRBD1; abundance: once; j_gene: TRBJ2-1; CDR3aa: CASSQEAGGYYNEQFF; CDR3nt: TGCGCCAGCAGCCAAGAGGCAGGGGGTTACTACAATGAGCAGTTCTTC
v_gene: TRBV11-3; d_gene: -; abundance: -; j_gene: TRBJ2-7; CDR3aa: CASRLLPGGGYEQYF; CDR3nt: TGTGCCAGCAGACTTCTCCCGGGGGGCGGATACGAGCAGTACTTC
v_gene: TRBV15; d_gene: -; abundance: -; j_gene: TRBJ2-7; CDR3aa: CATSRTDRSSYEQYF; CDR3nt: TGTGCCACCAGCAGGACTGACAGGAGCTCCTACGAGCAGTACTTC
v_gene: TRBV6-5; d_gene: TRBD1; abundance: -; j_gene: TRBJ1-2; CDR3aa: CASRPLQGAGGGYTF; CDR3nt: TGTGCCAGCAGACCATTACAGGGGGCGGGAGGTGGCTACACCTTC
v_gene: TRBV27; d_gene: -; abundance: -; j_gene: TRBJ1-5; CDR3aa: CASSPGTQPQHF; CDR3nt: TGTGCCAGCAGCCCCGGGACACAGCCCCAGCATTTT
v_gene: TRBV5-1; d_gene: TRBD1; abundance: -; j_gene: TRBJ2-7; CDR3aa: CASSSDGDRAGRYF; CDR3nt: TGCGCCAGCAGCTCCGACGGGGACAGGGCGGGAAGGTACTTC
v_gene: TRBV6-5; d_gene: -; abundance: -; j_gene: TRBJ1-2; CDR3aa: CASNTGYGYTF; CDR3nt: TGTGCCAGCAATACAGGATATGGCTACACCTTC
v_gene: TRBV6-1; d_gene: TRBD1; abundance: few; j_gene: TRBJ1-6; CDR3aa: CASSERGTGGISPLHF; CDR3nt: TGTGCCAGCAGTGAAAGGGGGACAGGGGGAATATCACCCCTCCACTTT
v_gene: TRBV5-1; d_gene: -; abundance: -; j_gene: TRBJ2-2; CDR3aa: CASSLSRETGELFF; CDR3nt: TGCGCCAGCAGCTTGTCGAGGGAGACCGGGGAGCTGTTTTTT
v_gene: TRBV19; d_gene: TRBD1; abundance: -; j_gene: TRBJ1-5; CDR3aa: CASSISGQGADQPQHF; CDR3nt: TGTGCCAGTAGTATCTCTGGACAGGGGGCGGATCAGCCCCAGCATTTT
v_gene: TRBV7-9; d_gene: -; abundance: -; j_gene: TRBJ2-3; CDR3aa: CASSAQDSTDTQYF; CDR3nt: TGTGCCAGCAGCGCACAGGATAGCACAGATACGCAGTATTTT
v_gene: TRBV12-5; d_gene: -; abundance: -; j_gene: TRBJ2-1; CDR3aa: CASAQAVNEQFF; CDR3nt: TGTGCTAGTGCCCAGGCCGTCAATGAGCAGTTCTTC
v_gene: TRBV5-6; d_gene: -; abundance: -; j_gene: TRBJ1-1; CDR3aa: CASRAGFTEAFF; CDR3nt: TGTGCCAGCAGGGCAGGGTTCACTGAAGCTTTCTTT
v_gene: TRBV19; d_gene: TRBD2; abundance: -; j_gene: TRBJ2-1; CDR3aa: CASSGGTSGGPYNEQFF; CDR3nt: TGTGCCAGTAGTGGCGGGACTAGCGGGGGGCCCTACAATGAGCAGTTCTTC
v_gene: TRBV19; d_gene: -; abundance: -; j_gene: TRBJ1-5; CDR3aa: CASSIDRLAWEATSNQPQHF; CDR3nt: TGTGCCAGTAGTATAGATCGCCTAGCTTGGGAGGCCACTAGCAATCAGCCCCAGCATTTT